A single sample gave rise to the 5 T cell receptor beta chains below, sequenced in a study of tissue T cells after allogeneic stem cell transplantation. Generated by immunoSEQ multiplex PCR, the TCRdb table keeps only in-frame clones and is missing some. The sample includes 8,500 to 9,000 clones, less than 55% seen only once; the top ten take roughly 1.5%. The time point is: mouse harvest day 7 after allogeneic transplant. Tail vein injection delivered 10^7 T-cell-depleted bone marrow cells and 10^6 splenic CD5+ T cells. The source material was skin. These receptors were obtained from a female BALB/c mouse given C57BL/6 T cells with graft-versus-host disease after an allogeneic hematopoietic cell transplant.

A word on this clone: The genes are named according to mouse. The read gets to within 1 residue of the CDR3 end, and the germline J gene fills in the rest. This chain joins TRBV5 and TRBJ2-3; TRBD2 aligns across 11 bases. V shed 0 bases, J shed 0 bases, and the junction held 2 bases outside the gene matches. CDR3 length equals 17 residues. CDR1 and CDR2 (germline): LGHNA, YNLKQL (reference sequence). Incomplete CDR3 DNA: TGTGCCAGCAGCCAAGAGACTGGGGGGGGTAGTGCAGAAACGCTGTAT. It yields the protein CASSQETGGGSAETLY. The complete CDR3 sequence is CASSQETGGGSAETLYF.

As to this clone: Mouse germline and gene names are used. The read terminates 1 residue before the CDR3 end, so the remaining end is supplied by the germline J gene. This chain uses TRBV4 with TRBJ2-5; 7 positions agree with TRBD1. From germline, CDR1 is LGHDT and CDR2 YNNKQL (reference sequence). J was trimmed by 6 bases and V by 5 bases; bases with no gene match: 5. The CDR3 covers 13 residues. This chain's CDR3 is CASSRQGGDTQYF. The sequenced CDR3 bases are TGTGCCAGCAGCCGACAGGGTGGGGACACCCAGTAC. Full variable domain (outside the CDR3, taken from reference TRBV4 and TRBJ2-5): ETAVFQTPNYHVTQVGNEVSFNCKQTLGHDTMYWYKQDSKKLLKIMFSYNNKQLIVNETVPRRFSPQSSDKAHLNLRIKSVEPEDSAVYLCASSRQGGDTQYFGPGTRLLVL.

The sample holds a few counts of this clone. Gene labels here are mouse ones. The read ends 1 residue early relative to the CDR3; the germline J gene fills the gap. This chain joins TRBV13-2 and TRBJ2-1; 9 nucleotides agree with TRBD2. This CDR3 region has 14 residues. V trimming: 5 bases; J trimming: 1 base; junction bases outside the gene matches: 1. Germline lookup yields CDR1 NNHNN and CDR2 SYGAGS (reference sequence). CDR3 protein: CASGDWGNYAEQFF. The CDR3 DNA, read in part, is TGTGCCAGCGGGGACTGGGGCAACTATGCTGAGCAGTTC.

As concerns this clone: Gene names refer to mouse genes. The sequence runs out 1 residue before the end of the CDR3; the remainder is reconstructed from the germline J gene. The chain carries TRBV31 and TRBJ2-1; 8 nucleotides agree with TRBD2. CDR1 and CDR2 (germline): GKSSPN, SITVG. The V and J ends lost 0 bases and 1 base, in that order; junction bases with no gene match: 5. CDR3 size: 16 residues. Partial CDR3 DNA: TGTGCCTGGAGTCTAATTGGGGGGGAGAACTATGCTGAGCAGTTC. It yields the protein CAWSLIGGENYAEQF. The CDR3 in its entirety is CAWSLIGGENYAEQFF.

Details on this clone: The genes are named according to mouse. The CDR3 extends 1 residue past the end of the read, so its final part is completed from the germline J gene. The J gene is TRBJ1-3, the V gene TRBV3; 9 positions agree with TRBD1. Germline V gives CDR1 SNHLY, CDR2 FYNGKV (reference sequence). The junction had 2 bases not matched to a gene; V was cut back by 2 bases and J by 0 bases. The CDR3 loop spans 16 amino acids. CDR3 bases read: TGTGCCAGCAGCTTAAGACAGGGGGGTTCTGGAAATACGCTCTAT. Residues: CASSLRQGGSGNTLY. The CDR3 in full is CASSLRQGGSGNTLYF. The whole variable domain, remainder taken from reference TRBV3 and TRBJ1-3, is GPKVLQIPSHQIIDMGQMVTLNCDPVSNHLYFYWYKQILGQQMEFLVNFYNGKVMEKSKLFKDQFSVERPDGSYFTLKIQPTALEDSAVYFCASSLRQGGSGNTLYFGEGSRLIVV.